A single sample is the source of the 24 T cell receptor beta chains below, sequenced in a study of blood T cell repertoires in COVID-19. The data were produced by immunoSEQ multiplex PCR, yet TCRdb's version contains in-frame clones alone and is incomplete. The sample includes around 150,000 clones, 65% to 85% of them seen just once. Sequencing was performed on peripheral blood. These receptors originate from a woman aged 50 to 60 with acute or convalescent COVID-19.

V is TRBV7-8 and J is TRBJ2-7, with D perhaps TRBD1 (6 bases). The CDR3 runs to 15 residues. Germline values: CDR1 SGHVS, CDR2 FQNEAQ. Deletions cut 5 bases from V and 3 bases from J, with 17 bases between. Here the CDR3 DNA reads TGTGCCAGCAGCACAAGGACAGCCCTCCTCTACGAGCAGTACTTC. It codes for CASSTRTALLYEQYF.

V and J are TRBV3-1 (or the pseudogene TRBV3-2) and TRBJ1-6; D not certain. Germline loops: CDR1 LGHDT, CDR2 YNNKEL (reference sequence). Trimming removed 1 base from V and 4 bases from J, with 5 bases in between. The CDR3 has 14 residues. CDR3 in DNA: TGTGCCAGCAGCCAAGGAGATTATAATTCACCCCTCCACTTT. Amino acid sequence: CASSQGDYNSPLHF.

This sequence joins TRBV19 and TRBJ1-5, with a possible D match to TRBD1 (5 bases). The CDR3 is 13 amino acids. Germline CDR1 is LNHDA and CDR2 is SQIVND (reference sequence). The V end lost 10 bases, the J end lost 7 bases, and 17 bases lay between the germline ends. In nucleotides, the CDR3 is TGTGCCACCGCTGGGGGGTTGAGCCAGCCCCAGCATTTT. This translates into CATAGGLSQPQHF.

This clone has more than one count but fewer than ten. This chain connects TRBV12-1 to TRBJ2-6; the D call in the table, TRBD1, was not verified against the DNA. TRBV12-1 constitutes a pseudogene. This CDR3 comprises 18 residues. CDR3 loop: CASSPSRDSPLEANVLTF. For the CDR3, the DNA is TGTGCCAGCAGCCCCTCCCGGGACAGCCCTCTGGAGGCCAACGTCCTGACTTTC.

V usage is TRBV12-3 or TRBV12-4 and J usage is TRBJ1-5; no clear D. V lost 5 bases and J 7 bases, leaving 9 bases between the germline ends. The CDR3 loop spans 12 amino acids. In nucleotides, the CDR3 is TGTGCCAGCAGTGTCAGATCCCAGCCCCAGCATTTT. Protein: CASSVRSQPQHF.

J is TRBJ1-3 and V is TRBV30, with TRBD1 matching over 8 bases. Germline assignment: CDR1 GTSNPN and CDR2 SVGIG (reference sequence). The CDR3 has 15 residues. Trimming took 2 bases from V and 1 from J; bases not matched to a gene: 4. Here the CDR3 DNA reads TGTGCCTGGAGTACGCAGGGGGCATCTGGAAACACCATATATTTT. This encodes CAWSTQGASGNTIYF.

The chain combines TRBV6-2 or TRBV6-3 with TRBJ2-2; 9 nucleotides match TRBD1. After removal of 5 bases from V and 6 bases from J, the junction contained 10 bases not matched to a gene. The CDR3 has 16 residues. CDR1 and CDR2 from the germline V gene are MNHEY and SVGEGT. This CDR3 reads CASSQEWTGDPGELFF. CDR3 DNA sequence: TGTGCCAGCAGTCAGGAATGGACAGGGGATCCCGGGGAGCTGTTTTTT.

This clone was found once. The chain carries TRBV19 and TRBJ1-1, with a possible D match to TRBD1 (5 bases). Germline V gives CDR1 LNHDA, CDR2 SQIVND (reference sequence). The germline V and J ends were trimmed by 2 bases and 0 bases, with 13 bases remaining between them. This CDR3 is 16 amino acids long. Here the CDR3 DNA reads TGTGCCAGTAGTATACCCCAGGGATTCTTGAACACTGAAGCTTTCTTT. It translates to CASSIPQGFLNTEAFF.

The V gene is TRBV5-1, the J gene TRBJ2-3; possible D gene TRBD1, 6 bases. Germline CDR1 reads SGHRS; CDR2 reads YFSETQ. The CDR3 totals 16 residues. V was pared by 4 bases and J by 1 base, with 16 bases between. CDR3 region: CASSHGLAGGTDTQYF. DNA for the CDR3: TGCGCCAGCAGCCACGGATTGGCAGGGGGCACAGATACGCAGTATTTT.

The chain is built from TRBV5-1 and TRBJ1-1; possibly TRBD1 for D (6 bases). The V gene lost 7 bases and the J gene lost 1 base, with 11 bases spanning the gap. The CDR3 is 13 amino acids. Germline V gives CDR1 SGHRS, CDR2 YFSETQ. The CDR3, as DNA: TGCGCCAGCTACAGGGATTGGAACACTGAAGCTTTCTTT. Translated, it gives CASYRDWNTEAFF.

The rearrangement links TRBV7-9 to TRBJ2-1; D possibly corresponds to TRBD1 (6 bases). Germline V gene lookup returns CDR1 SEHNR and CDR2 FQNEAQ (reference sequence). Trimming cost V 5 bases and J 7 bases, with 12 bases left between them. The CDR3 has 13 amino acids. The CDR3 spells CASSQGQLNEQFF. DNA for the CDR3: TGTGCCAGCAGCCAAGGACAGTTAAATGAGCAGTTCTTC. The complete variable domain, with remaining parts taken from reference TRBV7-9 and TRBJ2-1, reads DTGVSQNPRHKITKRGQNVTFRCDPISEHNRLYWYRQTLGQGPEFLTYFQNEAQLEKSRLLSDRFSAERPKGSFSTLEIQRTEQGDSAMYLCASSQGQLNEQFFGPGTRLTVL.

In its sample, this clone was seen once. V and J are TRBV6-2 or TRBV6-3 and TRBJ2-3; 9 bases are shared with TRBD2. Trimming took 2 bases from V and 0 from J; bases not matched to a gene: 6. In germline, CDR1 is MNHEY, CDR2 SVGEGT. The CDR3 totals 17 residues. CDR3 loop: CASSYVASGASTDTQYF. The CDR3 DNA reads TGTGCCAGCAGTTACGTGGCTAGCGGGGCGAGCACAGATACGCAGTATTTT.

This clone was picked up a small number of times. Sequence at one end of the junction differs from germline and may be a read error. The rearrangement links TRBV5-1 to TRBJ2-7, with D perhaps assigned TRBD1 or TRBD2 (6 bases each). Germline CDR1 reads SGHRS; CDR2 reads YFSETQ. This CDR3 is 13 amino acids long. The CDR3 protein is CASRLGGGNEQYF. CDR3 coding DNA: TGCGCCAGCAGATTGGGGGGCGGTAACGAGCAGTACTTC. The complete variable domain, with remaining parts taken from reference TRBV5-1 and TRBJ2-7, reads KAGVTQTPRYLIKTRGQQVTLSCSPISGHRSVSWYQQTPGQGLQFLFEYFSETQRNKGNFPGRFSGRQFSNSRSEMNVSTLELGDSALYLCASRLGGGNEQYFGPGTRLTVT.

The chain uses TRBV7-3 and TRBJ1-1; 12 bases line up with TRBD1. CDR3 size: 16 residues. CDR1 is SGHTA and CDR2 is FQGTGA in the germline V gene. V trimming: 2 bases; J trimming: 5 bases; junction bases outside the gene matches: 6. Written as DNA, the CDR3 is TGTGCCAGCAGCTTAGGGACAGGGGGCGTTAGGACTGAAGCTTTCTTT. Translating gives CASSLGTGGVRTEAFF.

This clone has only one observation. This sequence joins TRBV30 and TRBJ2-7; 10 nucleotides align to TRBD1. This CDR3 region has 15 residues. Trimming at V came to 3 bases and at J to 3 bases, leaving 8 bases not matched to a gene. Germline CDR1 GTSNPN, CDR2 SVGIG (reference sequence). CDR3 DNA: TGTGCCTGGAGCAGACAGGGGGCTTTTAGCTACGAGCAGTACTTC. It specifies CAWSRQGAFSYEQYF.

This chain connects TRBV7-2 to TRBJ1-6; D not resolved. V was pared by 2 bases and J by 9 bases, with 8 bases between. This CDR3 is 13 amino acids long. Germline V gene lookup returns CDR1 SGHTA and CDR2 FQGNSA. The CDR3 coding sequence is TGTGCCAGCAGCTTATTGGGCCTTTCACCCCTCCACTTT. It yields the protein CASSLLGLSPLHF.

The gene calls are TRBV19 and TRBJ1-2; possible D gene TRBD1, 5 bases. CDR3 length: 14 residues. CDR1 and CDR2 (germline): LNHDA, SQIVND (reference sequence). V lost 7 bases and J lost 4, with 16 bases in between. The CDR3 DNA is TGTGCCAGTATATTAACCCACAGGACCTATGGCTACACCTTC. It specifies CASILTHRTYGYTF.

The CDR3 region is CAWSDAPGDSSSPLHF. The CDR3, as DNA: TGTGCCTGGAGTGATGCTCCAGGGGATAGTAGTTCACCCCTCCACTTT. J is TRBJ1-6 and V is TRBV30; D perhaps matches TRBD1 (6 bases). The germline gives CDR1 GTSNPN, CDR2 SVGIG (reference sequence). CDR3 length: 16 amino acids. Between the trimmed V and J ends, which lost 1 base and 9 bases, there was a span of 19 bases.

This clone was counted a few times. The V call is TRBV6-2 or TRBV6-3, the J call TRBJ1-2; D might be TRBD1 (6 bases). Germline V lookup: CDR1 MNHEY, CDR2 SVGEGT. V dropped 0 bases and J dropped 5 bases, with 13 bases sitting between them. The CDR3 runs 15 residues. The CDR3 loop reads CASSYSRGTPYGYTF. The CDR3 region has the DNA TGTGCCAGCAGTTACTCGAGAGGGACACCGTATGGCTACACCTTC.

The CDR3 coding sequence is TGTGCCAGCAGTTTACAGGGGATAACTGAAGCTTTCTTT. Its protein is CASSLQGITEAFF. The chain combines TRBV6-5 with TRBJ1-1; 7 positions match TRBD1. This CDR3 contains 13 residues. Germline CDR1 is MNHEY and CDR2 is SVGAGI. The V segment lost 4 bases and the J segment 5 bases; nucleotides outside the gene matches: 4.

This clone was observed a single time. This rearrangement joins TRBV21-1 to TRBJ1-1; TRBD1 is taken as the D call from the table, unchecked against the DNA. TRBV21-1 is given as a pseudogene. CDR3 length: 18 amino acids. The CDR3 spells CASSKGLDRWVMNTEAFF. The CDR3 DNA sequence: TGTGCCAGCAGCAAAGGGTTGGACAGGTGGGTTATGAACACTGAAGCTTTCTTT.

The chain links TRBV19 to TRBJ1-5, with D tentatively TRBD1 (5 bases). CDR3 size: 15 residues. Germline CDR1 is LNHDA and CDR2 is SQIVND (reference sequence). V was shortened by 8 bases and J by 4 bases, with 18 bases between the two germline ends. The DNA for the CDR3 is TGTGCCAGTTCAGTGGTGGGGCAGACTAATCAGCCCCAGCATTTT. Protein: CASSVVGQTNQPQHF.

The chain uses TRBV18 and TRBJ1-6; D unclear. Germline values: CDR1 KGHSH, CDR2 LQKENI. The CDR3 is 19 residues long. V was shortened by 2 bases and J by 11 bases, with 28 bases between the two germline ends. The CDR3: CASSPWLQSPTAADTPLHF. The CDR3 DNA is TGTGCCAGCTCACCATGGCTCCAGAGTCCCACAGCGGCCGATACACCCCTCCACTTT.

This clone has a handful of counts. The J gene is TRBJ2-1, the V gene TRBV5-1; tentatively, D is TRBD2 (5 bases). The length of the CDR3 is 15 residues. Germline V lookup: CDR1 SGHRS, CDR2 YFSETQ. V lost 2 bases to trimming and J lost 10 bases, with 19 bases between them. The CDR3 coding sequence is TGCGCCAGCAGCTTATCGGGCTCCGCCGGAGGAGAGCAGTTCTTC. Protein product: CASSLSGSAGGEQFF.